What follows are 23 T cell receptor beta chains derived from one specimen sequenced in a study of cytomegalovirus exposure and HLA in healthy donors listed by TCRdb under 2017. Library preparation was by the immunoSEQ multiplex PCR assay. For the multiplex PCR, a mixture combining 60 forward primers for TCR Vbeta segments and 13 reverse primers for TCR Jbeta segments was used. The immuneACCESS repertoire file appears here via TCRdb, limited to in-frame rearrangements. These files lack a portion of the clones; in checked studies, under half of the deficit traces to unresolved V genes, and the cause of the others is not known. Counted in this sample were about 160,000 clones; about 75% of them appeared once. Together, the top ten hold around 0.96% of the sample. Sequencing was carried out using PBMCs. These receptors originate from a woman in her forties or fifties in good health and CMV-seropositive.

This clone was seen once. The chain carries TRBV2 and TRBJ1-2; D uncertain. Trimming removed 5 bases from V and 0 bases from J, with 7 bases in between. The CDR3 has 13 amino acids. The germline V gene has CDR1 SNHLY and CDR2 FYNNEI. CDR3 protein: CASSIVTNYGYTF. DNA of the CDR3: TGTGCCAGCAGTATAGTAACTAACTATGGCTACACCTTC.

This clone was counted between two and nine times. This chain uses TRBV10-3 with TRBJ2-3; the D gene is possibly TRBD2 (5 bases). Trimming took 5 bases from V and 2 from J, leaving 8 bases between them. Germline V gives CDR1 ENHRY, CDR2 SYGVKD. CDR3 length: 13 residues. DNA for the CDR3: TGTGCCATCAGTACCCGGGACACAGATACGCAGTATTTT. This translates into CAISTRDTDTQYF.

The rearrangement uses TRBV9 and TRBJ1-6; D unclear. The germline CDR1 and CDR2 sequences are SGDLS and YYNGEE. V lost 4 bases and J 5 bases, leaving 4 bases between the germline ends. There are 12 residues in the CDR3. CDR3 coding DNA: TGTGCCAGCAGCCAAAATAATTCACCCCTCCACTTT. It yields the protein CASSQNNSPLHF.

V and J are TRBV23-1 and TRBJ2-3, with 9 bases lining up with TRBD1. TRBV23-1 is reported as an ORF; its role is uncertain. CDR3 length equals 16 residues. J was trimmed by 4 bases and V by 0 bases; bases with no gene match: 5. The CDR3 protein is CASSQSPTGGADTQYF. CDR3 DNA sequence: TGCGCCAGCAGTCAATCTCCCACAGGGGGCGCAGATACGCAGTATTTT.

This clone has a handful of counts. The gene calls are TRBV2 and TRBJ2-7, with 7 bases fitting TRBD1. Germline lookup yields CDR1 SNHLY and CDR2 FYNNEI. This CDR3 has 15 residues. After removal of 6 bases from V and 0 bases from J, the junction contained 8 bases not matched to a gene. The CDR3 protein is CASSARTGRSYEQYF. The CDR3 DNA follows: TGTGCCAGCAGCGCCAGGACAGGACGCTCCTACGAGCAGTACTTC.

This rearrangement joins TRBV28 to TRBJ2-1, with 11 bases identical to TRBD1. The J segment lost 4 bases and the V segment lost 6 bases, leaving 8 bases of the junction unmatched. The CDR3 has 16 amino acids. The germline CDR1 and CDR2 sequences are MDHEN and SYDVKM. CDR3 DNA: TGTGCCAGCAGCCCCGGAGGACAGGGGGCTTACAATGAGCAGTTCTTC. This sequence encodes CASSPGGQGAYNEQFF.

This clone turned up a few times. CDR3 sequence (DNA): TGCGCCAGCAGCTTGGTAGAGGGCGAGCCCCAGCATTTT. Amino acid sequence: CASSLVEGEPQHF. The chain has TRBV5-1 and TRBJ1-5; no definite D call. The CDR3 runs to 13 residues. Per germline, CDR1 SGHRS and CDR2 YFSETQ. V lost 0 bases to trimming and J lost 8 bases, with 9 bases between them.

This clone was observed a few times. The rearrangement links TRBV5-4 to TRBJ1-1; 7 bases are shared with TRBD1. Trimming at V came to 4 bases and at J to 3 bases, leaving 12 bases not matched to a gene. Germline CDR1 reads SGHNT; CDR2 reads YYREEE (reference sequence). The CDR3 runs 16 residues. The CDR3 region has the DNA TGTGCCAGCAGCCAGGACAGGCGTCGGGGGTACACTGAAGCTTTCTTT. As protein: CASSQDRRRGYTEAFF. The variable domain in full, completed from reference TRBV5-4 and TRBJ1-1, reads ETGVTQSPTHLIKTRGQQVTLRCSSQSGHNTVSWYQQALGQGPQFIFQYYREEENGRGNFPPRFSGLQFPNYSSELNVNALELDDSALYLCASSQDRRRGYTEAFFGQGTRLTVV.

The chain has TRBV11-2 and TRBJ2-7, with D possibly TRBD1 on 5 matching bases. Per germline, CDR1 SGHAT and CDR2 FQNNGV. The CDR3 is made up of 18 amino acids. Trimming shortened V by 0 bases and J by 0 bases, and 18 bases separated the two germline ends. In DNA, the CDR3 is TGTGCCAGCAGCTTAGATTACGGTAGGGGCCCAGACTCCTACGAGCAGTACTTC. Residues: CASSLDYGRGPDSYEQYF.

The rearrangement links TRBV9 to TRBJ2-7, with 10 bases fitting TRBD1. Germline V gene sequence: CDR1 SGDLS, CDR2 YYNGEE. V lost 0 bases to trimming and J lost 5 bases; unmatched junction nucleotides: 2. This CDR3 has 14 amino acids. Here the CDR3 reads CASSVVGTGDEQYF. DNA of the CDR3: TGTGCCAGCAGCGTAGTAGGGACAGGGGACGAGCAGTACTTC.

The gene calls are TRBV5-6 and TRBJ1-2, with D tentatively TRBD1 (5 bases). The V and J ends lost 4 bases and 2 bases respectively, with 12 bases between them. The CDR3 length is 14 residues. Per germline, CDR1 SGHDT and CDR2 YYEEEE. In nucleotides, the CDR3 is TGTGCCAGCAGCCCCGGGGGAAGGAACTATGGCTACACCTTC. Its translation: CASSPGGRNYGYTF.

The gene calls are TRBV28 and TRBJ1-2; 7 bases map to TRBD1. V was pared by 6 bases and J by 6 bases, with 10 bases of the junction left unmatched. The CDR3 has 14 residues. Germline V CDR1 and CDR2: MDHEN, SYDVKM. The CDR3 nucleotides are TGTGCCAGCAGCTCCCCGGGACAGTCAAATGGCTACACCTTC. The encoded protein is CASSSPGQSNGYTF.

The rearrangement uses TRBV7-9 and TRBJ1-3; D uncertain. The V gene lost 0 bases and the J gene lost 3 bases, with 15 bases spanning the gap. The germline gives CDR1 SEHNR, CDR2 FQNEAQ (reference sequence). The CDR3 length is 17 residues. The CDR3 loop is CASSLAGLPLIGNTIYF. The CDR3, as DNA: TGTGCCAGCAGCTTAGCGGGCCTTCCGTTAATTGGAAACACCATATATTTT.

This rearrangement joins TRBV28 to TRBJ1-1; a possible D gene is TRBD1 (5 bases). CDR3 size: 13 residues. CDR1 MDHEN and CDR2 SYDVKM come from the germline V gene. Trimming removed 7 bases from V and 7 bases from J, with 16 bases in between. The CDR3 DNA sequence: TGTGCCAGCAAGGAGGGGACCCACTTTGAAGCTTTCTTT. As protein: CASKEGTHFEAFF.

This clone was picked up one time. V is TRBV2 and J is TRBJ2-5, with 8 bases matching TRBD2. Per the germline V gene, CDR1 is SNHLY and CDR2 is FYNNEI. V was pared by 4 bases and J by 7 bases, with 11 bases of the junction left unmatched. The CDR3 totals 15 residues. CDR3: CASSGSGGSSGTQYF. CDR3 nucleotides: TGTGCCAGCAGTGGTTCGGGGGGGTCAAGCGGGACCCAGTACTTC.

Concerning this clone: At one end, the junction sequence differs from germline, possibly due to a read error. Within the sample, other DNA sequences also encode this same CDR3. The chain combines TRBV6-5 with TRBJ2-7; D remains ambiguous. The germline gives CDR1 MNHEY, CDR2 SVGAGI. The CDR3 is 14 residues long. CDR3: CASSYSYASYEQYF. The CDR3 bases are TGTGCCAGTAGTTACTCCTACGCCTCCTACGAGCAGTACTTC.

In this sample, this clone turned up a few times. V gene TRBV7-6 combines with J gene TRBJ2-5; 7 bases align to TRBD1. The J call is uncertain, as TRBJ2-7 better fits the DNA end. The CDR3 has 15 residues. Germline V gene sequence: CDR1 SGHVS, CDR2 FNYEAQ. CDR3 in DNA: TGTGCCAGCAGCCTCGACAGGGATGGCTCCTACGAGCAGTACTTC. This translates into CASSLDRDGSYEQYF.

A few counts support this clone. The chain links TRBV5-8 to TRBJ2-1; 8 bases align to TRBD1. Unmatched junction bases numbered 1, after V lost 1 base and J lost 1 base. CDR1 is SGHTS and CDR2 is YDEGEE in the germline V gene. This CDR3 has 15 amino acids. This CDR3 reads CASSLTGGSYNEQFF. The CDR3, as DNA: TGTGCCAGCAGCTTGACAGGGGGATCCTACAATGAGCAGTTCTTC.

The chain uses TRBV5-1 and TRBJ2-7, with 7 bases aligning to TRBD2. The ends lost 1 base at V and 2 bases at J; junction bases unmatched: 6. Per the germline V gene, CDR1 is SGHRS and CDR2 is YFSETQ. This CDR3 spans 15 amino acids. In nucleotides, the CDR3 is TGCGCCAGCAGCTTGCAGGCCCGGGGGGCCTACGAGCAGTACTTC. As protein: CASSLQARGAYEQYF.

This clone was observed a single time. This chain connects TRBV28 to TRBJ2-1, with a possible D match to TRBD1 (6 bases). Germline V gene sequence: CDR1 MDHEN, CDR2 SYDVKM. Trimming pared 3 bases from V and 8 bases from J, leaving 17 bases between. This CDR3 is built from 15 residues. The CDR3 DNA is TGTGCCAGCAGTTTCTCCAGGGGACCTTGGGATGAGCAGTTCTTC. This sequence encodes CASSFSRGPWDEQFF.

This chain joins TRBV2 and TRBJ2-1; D unclear. This CDR3 has 14 residues. Trimming took off 0 bases at V and 6 bases at J, with 9 bases between the two ends. The germline CDR1 and CDR2 sequences are SNHLY and FYNNEI. CDR3 amino acids: CASSEAIRSNEQFF. CDR3 coding DNA: TGTGCCAGCAGTGAAGCGATTAGGAGCAATGAGCAGTTCTTC.

This clone was recorded a few times. The gene calls are TRBV2 and TRBJ1-4; D gene uncertain. This CDR3 has 12 amino acids. V lost 6 bases and J 6 bases, leaving 8 bases between the germline ends. Germline-derived CDR1 and CDR2 are SNHLY and FYNNEI. In DNA, the CDR3 is TGTGCCAGCAGGGCCCGGGATGAAAAACTGTTTTTT. Amino acids: CASRARDEKLFF.

The chain links TRBV5-4 to TRBJ1-6, with D possibly matching TRBD1 (5 bases). The CDR3 contains 14 residues. Trimming cost V 7 bases and J 7 bases, with 15 bases left between them. Germline values: CDR1 SGHNT, CDR2 YYREEE (reference sequence). The CDR3 region has the DNA TGTGCCAGCTCCCGACCGACAGTCAATTCACCCCTCCACTTT. Protein sequence: CASSRPTVNSPLHF.